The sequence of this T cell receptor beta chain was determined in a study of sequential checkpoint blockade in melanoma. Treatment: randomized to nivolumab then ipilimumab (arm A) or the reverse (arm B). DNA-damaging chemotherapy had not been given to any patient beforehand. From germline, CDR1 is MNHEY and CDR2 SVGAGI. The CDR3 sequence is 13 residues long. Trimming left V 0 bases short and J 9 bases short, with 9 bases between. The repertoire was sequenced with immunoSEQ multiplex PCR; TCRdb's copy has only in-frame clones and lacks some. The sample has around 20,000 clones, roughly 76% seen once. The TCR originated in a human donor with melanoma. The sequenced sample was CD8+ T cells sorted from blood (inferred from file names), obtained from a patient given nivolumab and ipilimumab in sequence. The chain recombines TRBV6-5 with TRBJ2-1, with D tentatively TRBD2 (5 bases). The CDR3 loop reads CASSYSRVREQFF. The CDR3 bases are TGTGCCAGCAGTTACTCGAGGGTCCGTGAGCAGTTCTTC.